The next 32 T cell receptor beta chains were all read from a single sample in a study of CD8+CD57+ T cells in acquired aplastic anemia. Genomic DNA constituted the template upon which TCR beta VDJ and CDR3 profiling was performed. Each CDR3 protein gets one entry after TCRdb re-called the reads with MiXCR. The profile covers about 120,000 distinct CDR3 sequences, with approximately 40% appearing a single time and around 2.5% taken by the ten largest. Patients selected for sequencing had displayed CD8+CD57+ cell expansion by flow cytometry. The specimen was sorted CD4+, CD8+, or CD8+CD57+ T cells (not recorded which) from PBMCs. These receptors were taken from a human donor with aplastic anemia.

The sample holds many counts of this clonotype. This chain links TRBV5-4 with TRBJ2-7; 10 nucleotides agree with TRBD1. This CDR3 spans 15 amino acids. With V trimmed by 1 base and J by 1 base, 2 bases remained unmatched. The germline gives CDR1 SGHNT, CDR2 YYREEE (reference sequence). CDR3 nucleotide sequence: TGTGCCAGCAGCTTGCGGGGACAGGGGTCCTACGAGCAGTACTTC. It yields the protein CASSLRGQGSYEQYF.

This clonotype has only a few counts. The chain recombines TRBV19 with TRBJ1-2; tentatively, D is TRBD1 (5 bases). CDR3 length: 15 amino acids. Per the germline V gene, CDR1 is LNHDA and CDR2 is SQIVND (reference sequence). V was cut by 6 bases and J by 4 bases, with 18 bases left in between. CDR3: CASRPTSQEGYGYTF. The CDR3 DNA reads TGTGCCAGTAGACCGACTTCACAGGAGGGCTATGGCTACACCTTC.

This clonotype has only a few counts. J is TRBJ1-1 and V is TRBV3-1; D remains ambiguous. This CDR3 region has 13 residues. Trimming cost V 2 bases and J 6 bases, with 10 bases left between them. The V gene's germline CDR1 is LGHDT and CDR2 YNNKEL (reference sequence). Written as DNA, the CDR3 is TGTGCCAGCAGCCAACTGGTCGGGGCTGAAGCTTTCTTT. It is translated as CASSQLVGAEAFF.

The chain has TRBV29-1 and TRBJ1-1; D perhaps matches TRBD1 (5 bases). This CDR3 comprises 12 residues. The V gene lost 2 bases and the J gene lost 7 bases, with 11 bases spanning the gap. Germline CDR1 reads SQVTM; CDR2 reads ANQGSEA. The CDR3 region has the DNA TGCAGCGTTGAAAGGCAGGGAATTGAAGCTTTCTTT. Residues: CSVERQGIEAFF.

In the case of this clonotype: A much more abundant neighbour one base away suggests this may be a read error. This chain uses TRBV20-1 with TRBJ2-2, with 7 bases aligning to TRBD1. CDR1 is DFQATT, CDR2 SNEGSKA, per germline (reference sequence). The CDR3 covers 16 residues. This chain's CDR3 is CSTRTPQGWGTGELFF. CDR3 DNA: TGCAGTACTAGAACACCACAGGGGTGGGGCACCGGGGAGCTGTTTTTT.

This chain links TRBV18 with TRBJ2-7; D is undetermined. V lost 3 bases to trimming and J lost 10 bases, with 10 bases between them. The CDR3 extends over 11 amino acids. The germline V gene encodes CDR1 KGHSH and CDR2 LQKENI. DNA for the CDR3: TGTGCCAGCTCACCCGGTGCTGGACAGTACTTC. Translation: CASSPGAGQYF.

This clonotype was picked up many times. V gene TRBV5-1 combines with J gene TRBJ2-3; the match to TRBD2 covers 7 bases. The germline V gene has CDR1 SGHRS and CDR2 YFSETQ. The junction had 5 bases not matched to a gene; V was cut back by 0 bases and J by 4 bases. CDR3 length: 15 amino acids. The CDR3 DNA follows: TGCGCCAGCAGCTTGGCCGGGGAGGGTCCAGATACGCAGTATTTT. Translated: CASSLAGEGPDTQYF.

With regard to this clonotype: A read error may be the cause here, since a much bigger clone is one base away. This chain uses TRBV11-1 with TRBJ2-1; 9 bases map to TRBD2. The CDR3 covers 16 residues. V gave up 1 base and J gave up 9 bases; unmatched junction bases: 10. Germline V gene data show CDR1 as SGHAT and CDR2 as FQDESV (reference sequence). CDR3 protein: CASSLVTSGRHTEQFF. CDR3 DNA: TGTGCCAGCAGCTTAGTAACTAGCGGGCGTCACACTGAGCAGTTCTTC.

Many counts were recorded for this clonotype. This sequence joins TRBV5-1 and TRBJ1-2; D is unresolved. The CDR3 extends over 14 amino acids. Trimming left V 0 bases short and J 2 bases short, with 8 bases between. Germline CDR1 SGHRS, CDR2 YFSETQ. The CDR3 coding sequence is TGCGCCAGCAGCTTGGGAGGATACAACTATGGCTACACCTTC. This encodes CASSLGGYNYGYTF.

By sample share, this clonotype is medium-sized. The rearrangement joins TRBV2 to TRBJ2-7; D gene unclear. The germline gives CDR1 SNHLY, CDR2 FYNNEI. This CDR3 comprises 14 residues. Trimming took off 1 base at V and 2 bases at J, with 9 bases between the two ends. The CDR3 loop reads CASSEGLVTYEQYF. The CDR3 DNA is TGTGCCAGCAGTGAAGGACTGGTGACCTACGAGCAGTACTTC.

J is TRBJ1-5 and V is TRBV5-8; TRBD1 is a possible D gene (5 bases). This CDR3 spans 15 amino acids. With 0 bases removed from V and 5 bases from J, the gap between germline ends came to 12 bases. Per germline, CDR1 SGHTS and CDR2 YDEGEE. CDR3: CASSLAAVGDQPQHF. The CDR3 nucleotides are TGTGCCAGCAGCTTGGCCGCGGTAGGGGATCAGCCCCAGCATTTT.

This clonotype was observed at least ten times. The chain is built from TRBV19 and TRBJ1-5; D uncertain. Germline CDR1 is LNHDA and CDR2 is SQIVND (reference sequence). V was clipped by 3 bases and J by 0 bases, with 0 bases between them. This CDR3 spans 12 amino acids. CDR3 in amino acids: CASSISNQPQHF. DNA for the CDR3: TGTGCCAGTAGTATTAGCAATCAGCCCCAGCATTTT.

This clonotype showed up many times. The chain recombines TRBV5-1 with TRBJ2-6, with a weak D call TRBD1 (6 bases). Per the germline V gene, CDR1 is SGHRS and CDR2 is YFSETQ. V lost 4 bases and J 4 bases, leaving 9 bases between the germline ends. This CDR3 has 14 residues. The CDR3: CASSPQGGANVLTF. The CDR3 coding sequence is TGCGCCAGCAGCCCCCAGGGGGGGGCCAACGTCCTGACTTTC.

This clonotype was found many times. The chain is built from TRBV4-3 and TRBJ2-7; 8 positions match TRBD1. There are 13 residues in the CDR3. Germline values: CDR1 LGHNA, CDR2 YSLEER. With V trimmed by 4 bases and J by 3 bases, 2 bases remained unmatched. The chain's CDR3 is CASSRGTGYEQYF. The CDR3 coding sequence is TGCGCCAGCAGCCGGGGGACAGGCTACGAGCAGTACTTC.

The chain couples TRBV10-3 to TRBJ1-1, with a tentative D call TRBD1 (6 bases). V lost 6 bases to trimming and J lost 4 bases, with 15 bases between them. The CDR3 totals 14 residues. The germline V gene encodes CDR1 ENHRY and CDR2 SYGVKD. CDR3 in amino acids: CAISPGGLPTEAFF. CDR3 bases: TGTGCCATCAGCCCGGGGGGCCTCCCCACTGAAGCTTTCTTT.

This clonotype was counted many times. CDR3: CASSPRGGQTHYGYTF. CDR3 in DNA: TGTGCCAGTAGTCCTCGGGGTGGGCAGACCCACTATGGCTACACCTTC. The chain recombines TRBV19 with TRBJ1-2, with unresolved D. Trimming left V 5 bases short and J 3 bases short, with 19 bases between. Germline V gives CDR1 LNHDA, CDR2 SQIVND (reference sequence). CDR3 size: 16 residues. Drawing the rest from reference TRBV19 and TRBJ1-2, the complete variable domain is DGGITQSPKYLFRKEGQNVTLSCEQNLNHDAMYWYRQDPGQGLRLIYYSQIVNDFQKGDIAEGYSVSREKKESFPLTVTSAQKNPTAFYLCASSPRGGQTHYGYTFGSGTRLTVV.

The chain links TRBV20-1 to TRBJ2-3, with D perhaps TRBD2 (5 bases). CDR1 is DFQATT and CDR2 is SNEGSKA in the germline V gene (reference sequence). This CDR3 comprises 16 residues. Trimming took 3 bases from V and 1 from J, leaving 17 bases between them. The CDR3 coding sequence is TGCAGTGCTAGTAAGGGAGCGTGGCCGGGCACAGATACGCAGTATTTT. Amino acid sequence: CSASKGAWPGTDTQYF.

In regard to this clonotype: Compared with germline, one end of the junction differs, possibly owing to a read error. The chain carries TRBV15 and TRBJ2-7, with D maybe TRBD1 (6 bases). Germline-derived CDR1 and CDR2 are LNHNV and YYDKDF (reference sequence). The CDR3 is made up of 12 amino acids. CDR3 DNA sequence: TGTGCCACCAGTAGAAACAGGGACCAGACTCACTTC. Protein: CATSRNRDQTHF.

This clonotype has at least ten counts. This chain uses TRBV6-1 with TRBJ2-7, with 10 bases aligning to TRBD2. Germline CDR1 reads MNHNS; CDR2 reads SASEGT. J was trimmed by 4 bases and V by 4 bases; bases with no gene match: 4. This CDR3 region has 14 residues. CDR3: CASSATSGRYEQYF. The CDR3 nucleotides are TGTGCCAGCAGTGCGACTAGCGGGCGGTACGAGCAGTACTTC.

This clonotype was counted many times. The V call is TRBV12-3 or TRBV12-4, the J call TRBJ1-5, with D perhaps matching TRBD1 (6 bases). The CDR3 is 15 amino acids. V was cut by 3 bases and J by 7 bases, with 16 bases left in between. For the CDR3, the DNA is TGTGCCAGCAGTTTCTTCAGGGGATCAGGGCAGCCCCAGCATTTT. It yields the protein CASSFFRGSGQPQHF.

This chain connects TRBV2 to TRBJ2-7; D is uncertain. This CDR3 comprises 13 residues. Germline V CDR1 and CDR2: SNHLY, FYNNEI. The V and J ends lost 7 bases and 0 bases respectively, with 10 bases between them. DNA for the CDR3: TGTGCCAGCATGCCTAGGAGCTCCTACGAGCAGTACTTC. Encoded protein: CASMPRSSYEQYF. The full variable domain, rest sourced from reference TRBV2 and TRBJ2-7, is EPEVTQTPSHQVTQMGQEVILRCVPISNHLYFYWYRQILGQKVEFLVSFYNNEISEKSEIFDDQFSVERPDGSNFTLKIRSTKLEDSAMYFCASMPRSSYEQYFGPGTRLTVT.

CDR3 sequence: CASSSAGKPQHF. CDR3 DNA sequence: TGTGCCAGCAGTTCTGCAGGGAAGCCCCAGCATTTT. V and J are TRBV28 and TRBJ1-5, with D perhaps TRBD1 (5 bases). The CDR3 runs to 12 residues. Trimming took 4 bases from V and 8 from J, leaving 9 bases between them. Germline lookup yields CDR1 MDHEN and CDR2 SYDVKM.

This clonotype was recorded once. With a much larger clone just one base away, this may be a read error. This sequence joins TRBV4-2 and TRBJ1-1, with D possibly matching TRBD1 (6 bases). Germline CDR1 and CDR2: LGHNA and YNFKEQ. This CDR3 region has 15 residues. V dropped 0 bases and J dropped 5 bases, with 13 bases sitting between them. DNA for the CDR3: TGTGCCAGCAGCCAAGAGAACGGGGGCAGGACTGAAGCTTTCTTT. Amino acids: CASSQENGGRTEAFF.

This clonotype occurred many times. Written as DNA, the CDR3 is TGTGCCAGCAGCTCATCGGACAGGGATAGCTCCTACGAGCAGTACTTC. This sequence encodes CASSSSDRDSSYEQYF. The chain couples TRBV7-9 to TRBJ2-7; 8 bases are a match to TRBD1. Trimming removed 4 bases from V and 0 bases from J; junction bases left unmatched: 8. The CDR3 runs 16 residues. Germline assignment: CDR1 SEHNR and CDR2 FQNEAQ (reference sequence).

This clonotype was recorded only once. This chain connects TRBV25-1 to TRBJ2-3; 11 nucleotides agree with TRBD2. CDR3 size: 15 residues. Trimming took 4 bases from V and 5 from J; bases not matched to a gene: 5. CDR1 and CDR2 (germline): MGHDK, SYGVNS. The CDR3 DNA is TGTGCCAGCAGTGGTATTAGCGGGGGGGTAGATACGCAGTATTTT. As protein: CASSGISGGVDTQYF. The full variable domain, rest sourced from reference TRBV25-1 and TRBJ2-3, is EADIYQTPRYLVIGTGKKITLECSQTMGHDKMYWYQQDPGMELHLIHYSYGVNSTEKGDLSSESTVSRIRTEHFPLTLESARPSHTSQYLCASSGISGGVDTQYFGPGTRLTVL.

This clonotype was detected once. The chain uses TRBV7-6 and TRBJ1-1; D is possibly TRBD1 (5 bases). Germline CDR1 SGHVS, CDR2 FNYEAQ. Deletions cut 8 bases from V and 7 bases from J, with 14 bases between. The CDR3 covers 12 residues. CDR3 region: CASSKAGGEAFF. CDR3 nucleotide sequence: TGTGCCAGCTCCAAAGCGGGGGGTGAAGCTTTCTTT.

The chain carries TRBV7-9 and TRBJ2-7; D uncertain. CDR1 and CDR2 (germline): SEHNR, FQNEAQ (reference sequence). V gave up 3 bases and J gave up 2 bases, with 8 bases separating them. The CDR3 runs to 13 residues. Written as DNA, the CDR3 is TGTGCCAGCAGCTTCGACGGAGCCTACGAGCAGTACTTC. As protein: CASSFDGAYEQYF.

The chain employs TRBV18 and TRBJ1-5; 9 bases are shared with TRBD1. CDR3 size: 16 residues. Germline V gene lookup returns CDR1 KGHSH and CDR2 LQKENI. After removal of 6 bases from V and 7 bases from J, the junction contained 13 bases not matched to a gene. The DNA of the CDR3 is TGTGCCAGCTCTCCTAGTCCCGGGACAGGGAGGCAGCCCCAGCATTTT. This encodes CASSPSPGTGRQPQHF.

The rearrangement links TRBV11-2 to TRBJ2-2; TRBD2 might be the D (5 bases). Trimming removed 2 bases at V and 6 bases at J, with 7 bases between. CDR3 length: 13 residues. Germline CDR1 SGHAT, CDR2 FQNNGV. CDR3 region: CASSLSGAGELFF. The CDR3 coding sequence is TGTGCCAGCAGCTTAAGCGGCGCCGGGGAGCTGTTTTTT.

This clonotype was detected many times. This chain joins TRBV5-1 and TRBJ2-7; 9 bases line up with TRBD1. The germline gives CDR1 SGHRS, CDR2 YFSETQ. V lost 1 base, J lost 8 bases, and 7 bases stayed unmatched. The CDR3 runs to 14 residues. The CDR3 protein is CASSLIGTGFKQYF. The CDR3 DNA sequence: TGCGCCAGCAGCTTGATCGGGACAGGGTTCAAGCAGTACTTC. Looking up the rest from reference TRBV5-1 and TRBJ2-7 gives the full variable domain: KAGVTQTPRYLIKTRGQQVTLSCSPISGHRSVSWYQQTPGQGLQFLFEYFSETQRNKGNFPGRFSGRQFSNSRSEMNVSTLELGDSALYLCASSLIGTGFKQYFGPGTRLTVT.

This chain links TRBV6-1 with TRBJ1-2, with TRBD1 matching 10 bases. CDR3 length: 16 residues. Trimming cost V 8 bases and J 8 bases; bases outside gene matches: 17. CDR1 is MNHNS, CDR2 SASEGT, per germline. This chain's CDR3 is CASSGGQGKGSRGYTF. The CDR3, as DNA: TGTGCCAGCTCCGGGGGACAGGGGAAGGGTTCTCGGGGCTACACCTTC.

Of note for this clonotype: With a much larger clone just one base away, this may be a read error. The chain carries TRBV6-1 and TRBJ1-2; no firm D call. Trimming left V 7 bases short and J 6 bases short, with 15 bases between. This CDR3 has 13 residues. The germline gives CDR1 MNHNS, CDR2 SASEGT. The DNA for the CDR3 is TGTGCCAGCACCCTCAACGGGAACCATGGCTACACCTTC. Translation gives CASTLNGNHGYTF.